One and the same sample provided the 8 T cell receptor beta chains below, sequenced in a study of blood T cell repertoires in COVID-19. TCRdb's table, derived via immunoSEQ multiplex PCR, lists solely in-frame clones and lacks some. The data show approximately 210,000 clones, with roughly 87% seen just once and about 1.9% held by the top ten. The sequencing sample was made of peripheral blood. Receptors were obtained from a man aged 40-55 years with active or convalescent COVID-19.

This clone occurred many times. The V gene is TRBV7-8, the J gene TRBJ2-7; D uncertain. The CDR3 has 15 amino acids. Germline V gene sequence: CDR1 SGHVS, CDR2 FQNEAQ. The V end lost 1 base, the J end lost 4 bases, and 14 bases lay between the germline ends. The CDR3 loop reads CASSLDQRKTYEQYF. The CDR3 nucleotides read TGTGCCAGCAGCTTAGATCAACGAAAAACTTACGAGCAGTACTTC.

The V and J genes are TRBV11-2 and TRBJ1-1; possibly TRBD1 for D (5 bases). The ends were cut back, 2 bases at V and 4 bases at J, with 11 bases in the middle. The CDR3 loop spans 14 amino acids. Germline V gene data show CDR1 as SGHAT and CDR2 as FQNNGV. The DNA of the CDR3 is TGTGCCAGCAGCTTATGGGGCCCGAGCACTGAAGCTTTCTTT. Amino acid sequence: CASSLWGPSTEAFF.

This clone was seen at least ten times. The V gene is TRBV28, the J gene TRBJ1-1; TRBD1 is a possible D gene (6 bases). The germline gives CDR1 MDHEN, CDR2 SYDVKM. This CDR3 region has 14 residues. Trimming stripped 2 bases from V and 4 bases from J, with 11 bases between. CDR3 in DNA: TGTGCCAGCAGTTTAAGGGTGGGGGCCACTGAAGCTTTCTTT. Protein product: CASSLRVGATEAFF.

The J gene is TRBJ1-2, the V gene TRBV28, with TRBD1 matching over 9 bases. Germline V lookup: CDR1 MDHEN, CDR2 SYDVKM. The ends lost 3 bases at V and 5 bases at J; junction bases unmatched: 13. CDR3 length equals 17 residues. The CDR3 nucleotides read TGTGCCAGCAGTTTTAGCCCCGCCGGGACAGGGAAGTATGGCTACACCTTC. Amino acids: CASSFSPAGTGKYGYTF.

The CDR3 loop is CATRGAAGLAGVGEQFF. In nucleotides, the CDR3 is TGTGCCACCAGAGGTGCCGCCGGGCTAGCGGGAGTAGGGGAGCAGTTCTTC. J is TRBJ2-1 and V is TRBV15; 10 bases align to TRBD2. The CDR3 extends over 17 amino acids. The V and J ends lost 6 bases and 10 bases, in that order; junction bases with no gene match: 18. The germline V gene encodes CDR1 LNHNV and CDR2 YYDKDF (reference sequence). The full variable domain, its missing parts supplied by reference TRBV15 and TRBJ2-1, is DAMVIQNPRYQVTQFGKPVTLSCSQTLNHNVMYWYQQKSSQAPKLLFHYYDKDFNNEADTPDNFQSRRPNTSFCFLDIRSPGLGDTAMYLCATRGAAGLAGVGEQFFGPGTRLTVL.

This chain uses TRBV6-1 with TRBJ2-2; 8 bases are shared with TRBD1. J lost 4 bases, V lost 1 base, and 5 bases had no gene match. From germline, CDR1 is MNHNS and CDR2 SASEGT. The CDR3 is 16 residues long. The CDR3 sequence: CASSEGQGAPTGELFF. CDR3 bases: TGTGCCAGCAGTGAAGGGCAGGGGGCGCCCACCGGGGAGCTGTTTTTT.

The chain carries TRBV9 and TRBJ1-2, with 11 bases aligning to TRBD1. The J segment lost 6 bases and the V segment lost 0 bases, leaving 10 bases of the junction unmatched. CDR1 and CDR2 from the germline V gene are SGDLS and YYNGEE. There are 17 residues in the CDR3. In DNA, the CDR3 is TGTGCCAGCAGCGTAGATCCCTGGGACAGGGGGAGGCATGGCTACACCTTC. Translated, it gives CASSVDPWDRGRHGYTF.

The chain employs TRBV4-1 and TRBJ2-3; tentative D call: TRBD2 (6 bases). Trimming cost V 4 bases and J 2 bases, with 10 bases left between them. Germline loops: CDR1 MGHRA, CDR2 YSYEKL. This CDR3 is 14 amino acids long. CDR3 sequence: CASSPGTSTDTQYF. CDR3 coding DNA: TGCGCCAGCAGCCCTGGGACTTCCACAGATACGCAGTATTTT.